This TCR beta chain was sequenced during a study of cytomegalovirus exposure and HLA in healthy donors. This clone was picked up a small number of times. Antigen unknown. The study, taken as a whole, reports: It is likely that the observed cluster of highly shared sequence variants was a sequencing artifact. Fewer N-insertions (relative to the approximately 700-donor mean) were reportedly seen in an Asian-associated ancestry cluster in a later analysis.

Healthy donors of bone marrow made up the group. PCR was performed using 60 Vbeta and 13 Jbeta primers. Only in-frame clones appear in the TCRdb table, and some are missing; sequencing was by immunoSEQ multiplex PCR. Altogether over 120,000 clones are present, 80% to 85% being singletons, with the ten largest covering 2.9%. CDR3 length: 14 residues. V lost 4 bases, J lost 3 bases, and 10 bases lay in between. From germline, CDR1 is SNHLY and CDR2 FYNNEI. The clonotype was recovered from a woman in her 30s in good health and CMV-seronegative. The specimen was PBMCs. The chain links TRBV2 to TRBJ1-5; D is unclear. The CDR3 DNA sequence: TGTGCCAGCAGTGGGGGAGGAGTCAATCAGCCCCAGCATTTT. It yields the protein CASSGGGVNQPQHF.